One and the same sample provided the 14 T cell receptor beta chains below, sequenced in a study of blood T cells in healthy people across ages. A second PCR, run for roughly 6 to 11 cycles, used a sample-barcoded 5' primer plus a J-beta primer mix. MiXCR, run by TCRdb on the 5' RACE reads, gives a single entry per CDR3 protein. This table has about 1.5 million distinct CDR3 sequences, approximately 43% appearing once. Sequenced input: blood. These receptors were taken from a woman aged 18-29 years in good health.

The gene calls are TRBV7-3 and TRBJ2-3, with D tentatively TRBD2 (6 bases). The CDR3 has 15 residues. Germline V gene lookup returns CDR1 SGHTA and CDR2 FQGTGA. V lost 5 bases, J lost 5 bases, and 17 bases lay in between. CDR3 loop: CASSEGPWGEDTQYF. Here the CDR3 DNA reads TGTGCCAGCAGCGAAGGGCCATGGGGGGAAGATACGCAGTATTTT.

The genes are TRBV9 and TRBJ2-5; tentatively, D is TRBD1 (6 bases). Germline V lookup: CDR1 SGDLS, CDR2 YYNGEE. The CDR3 runs to 15 residues. V shed 0 bases and J shed 2 bases, with 11 bases lying between them. CDR3 sequence: CASSVASTGQETQYF. The CDR3 DNA is TGTGCCAGCAGCGTAGCTTCTACAGGGCAAGAGACCCAGTACTTC.

This clonotype was seen many times. The J gene is TRBJ2-1, the V gene TRBV13; 7 bases map to TRBD2. The CDR3 covers 14 residues. V shed 5 bases and J 5 bases; nucleotides not matched to a gene: 6. The germline V gene has CDR1 PRHDT and CDR2 FYEKMQ (reference sequence). CDR3 coding DNA: TGTGCCAGCAGCCCGGGACTAATCGACAATGAGCAGTTCTTC. It specifies CASSPGLIDNEQFF.

Only a few counts were recorded for this clonotype. The J gene is TRBJ2-3, the V gene TRBV20-1, with 7 bases lining up with TRBD2. The junction had 10 bases not matched to a gene; V was cut back by 7 bases and J by 0 bases. Germline V gives CDR1 DFQATT, CDR2 SNEGSKA (reference sequence). The CDR3 totals 15 residues. CDR3 protein: CSGGGGPQSTDTQYF. The CDR3 coding sequence is TGCAGTGGAGGCGGGGGTCCCCAAAGCACAGATACGCAGTATTTT.

The genes are TRBV18 and TRBJ2-1; D uncertain. The length of the CDR3 is 15 residues. With 3 bases removed from V and 7 bases from J, the gap between germline ends came to 16 bases. CDR1 KGHSH and CDR2 LQKENI come from the germline V gene. CDR3 sequence: CASSPPLGVGNEQFF. Written as DNA, the CDR3 is TGTGCCAGCTCACCTCCCCTAGGCGTGGGTAATGAGCAGTTCTTC. Drawing the rest from reference TRBV18 and TRBJ2-1, the complete variable domain is NAGVMQNPRHLVRRRGQEARLRCSPMKGHSHVYWYRQLPEEGLKFMVYLQKENIIDESGMPKERFSAEFPKEGPSILRIQQVVRGDSAAYFCASSPPLGVGNEQFFGPGTRLTVL.

In this sample, this clonotype turned up a few times. The chain uses TRBV5-6 and TRBJ2-5; D is possibly TRBD2 (6 bases). This CDR3 region has 15 residues. The V end lost 0 bases, the J end lost 3 bases, and 12 bases lay between the germline ends. From germline, CDR1 is SGHDT and CDR2 YYEEEE. This chain's CDR3 is CASSLGAGTKETQYF. CDR3 nucleotide sequence: TGTGCCAGCAGCTTGGGTGCGGGAACTAAAGAGACCCAGTACTTC. The full variable domain, completed using reference TRBV5-6 and TRBJ2-5, is DAGVTQSPTHLIKTRGQQVTLRCSPKSGHDTVSWYQQALGQGPQFIFQYYEEEERQRGNFPDRFSGHQFPNYSSELNVNALLLGDSALYLCASSLGAGTKETQYFGPGTRLLVL.

As regards this clonotype: A much larger clone is a single base away; this may be a read error. This chain joins TRBV29-1 and TRBJ2-7; D uncertain. Germline CDR1 is SQVTM and CDR2 is ANQGSEA. V dropped 5 bases and J dropped 4 bases, with 15 bases sitting between them. The CDR3 sequence is 13 residues long. Here the CDR3 DNA reads TGCAGCGTTAAGGTACAGTACGCGTACGAGCAGTACTTC. Translation gives CSVKVQYAYEQYF.

The chain uses TRBV5-1 and TRBJ2-3; possible D gene TRBD2, 5 bases. Per germline, CDR1 SGHRS and CDR2 YFSETQ. The ends were cut back, 0 bases at V and 2 bases at J, with 10 bases in the middle. The CDR3 has 15 amino acids. The CDR3 region has the DNA TGCGCCAGCAGCTTGGCCCCGACTACCACAGATACGCAGTATTTT. This sequence encodes CASSLAPTTTDTQYF.

The V gene is TRBV4-1, the J gene TRBJ1-5, with D unresolved. Germline V gene sequence: CDR1 MGHRA, CDR2 YSYEKL. The CDR3 loop spans 17 amino acids. The V and J ends lost 0 bases and 2 bases respectively, with 14 bases between them. The CDR3 DNA follows: TGCGCCAGCAGCCAAGATGGAGGGAGGGTGGGCAATCAGCCCCAGCATTTT. This gives the protein CASSQDGGRVGNQPQHF.

The rearrangement links TRBV12-3 or TRBV12-4 to TRBJ2-7; D call uncertain. Trimming removed 3 bases from V and 2 bases from J, with 8 bases in between. This CDR3 has 13 amino acids. The chain's CDR3 is CASSFSAAYEQYF. In nucleotides, the CDR3 is TGTGCCAGCAGTTTTTCGGCAGCCTACGAGCAGTACTTC.

The J gene is TRBJ1-6, the V gene TRBV20-1, with a weak D call TRBD1 (6 bases). V was clipped by 0 bases and J by 4 bases, with 10 bases between them. The CDR3 is 15 amino acids. Germline V lookup: CDR1 DFQATT, CDR2 SNEGSKA (reference sequence). This chain's CDR3 is CSARDATGYNSPLHF. CDR3 nucleotide sequence: TGCAGTGCTAGAGATGCCACAGGGTATAATTCACCCCTCCACTTT.

In this sample, this clonotype turned up a few times. This chain links TRBV4-1 with TRBJ2-7; 7 bases align to TRBD2. V gave up 0 bases and J gave up 5 bases; unmatched junction bases: 7. The CDR3 is 15 amino acids. The germline V gene encodes CDR1 MGHRA and CDR2 YSYEKL. In DNA, the CDR3 is TGCGCCAGCAGCCAAGATCCGGGGGGTTTAGACGAGCAGTACTTC. This sequence encodes CASSQDPGGLDEQYF.

J is TRBJ1-2 and V is TRBV29-1; D is perhaps TRBD1 (6 bases). Germline CDR1 SQVTM, CDR2 ANQGSEA. Deletions cut 5 bases from V and 9 bases from J, with 22 bases between. CDR3 length: 14 amino acids. The CDR3 region is CSVSGAVAAGRYTF. The CDR3 nucleotides read TGCAGCGTTTCGGGGGCGGTTGCCGCGGGGCGCTACACCTTC.

The chain carries TRBV7-6 and TRBJ2-3; D possibly uses TRBD1 or TRBD2 (6 bases each). The CDR3 contains 15 residues. V shed 4 bases and J shed 5 bases, with 16 bases lying between them. Germline lookup yields CDR1 SGHVS and CDR2 FNYEAQ. The CDR3 DNA reads as TGTGCCAGCAGCTCAAAGTGGGGGGCCGAAGATACGCAGTATTTT. It is translated as CASSSKWGAEDTQYF.